The entry that follows covers one T cell receptor (beta chain) sequence. These data are taken from a study of blood T cell repertoires in COVID-19. Study summary: Samples taken during acute and convalescent COVID-19 were collected in the United States, Italy and Spain. The analysed material was cDNA or gDNA that came from T cells, B-cell-depleted T cells, or PBMCs.

How the authors handled the data: For nucleated cells, counts were estimated from reference gene primer amplification. The repertoire was sequenced with immunoSEQ multiplex PCR; TCRdb's copy has only in-frame clones and lacks some. V and J calls plus clone size are reproduced from that table; the DNA served to infer D and trimming. Among about 240,000 clones listed, roughly 90% were seen once. This TCR derives from a young woman with acute or convalescent COVID-19. Sequencing used peripheral blood.

Here the CDR3 DNA reads TGTGCCAGCAGTTTCGGCTCAGGTCGTGGCTACACCTTC. Its translation: CASSFGSGRGYTF. The rearrangement uses TRBV12-3 or TRBV12-4 and TRBJ1-2; D is ambiguous. This CDR3 has 13 amino acids. V was cut by 3 bases and J by 7 bases, with 12 bases left in between.